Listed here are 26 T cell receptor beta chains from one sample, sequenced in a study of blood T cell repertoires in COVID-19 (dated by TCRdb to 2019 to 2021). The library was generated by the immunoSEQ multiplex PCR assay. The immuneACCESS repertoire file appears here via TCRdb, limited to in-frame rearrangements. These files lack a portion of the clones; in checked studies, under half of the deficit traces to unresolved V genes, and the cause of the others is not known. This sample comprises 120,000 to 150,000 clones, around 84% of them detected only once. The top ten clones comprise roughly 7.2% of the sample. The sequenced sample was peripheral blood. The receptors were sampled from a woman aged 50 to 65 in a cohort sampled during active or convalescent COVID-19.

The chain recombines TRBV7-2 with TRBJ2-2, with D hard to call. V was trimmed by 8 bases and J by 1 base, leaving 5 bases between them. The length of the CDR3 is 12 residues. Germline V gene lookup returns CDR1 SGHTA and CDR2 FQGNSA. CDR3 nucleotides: TGTGCCAGCTCAGGGAACACCGGGGAGCTGTTTTTT. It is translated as CASSGNTGELFF.

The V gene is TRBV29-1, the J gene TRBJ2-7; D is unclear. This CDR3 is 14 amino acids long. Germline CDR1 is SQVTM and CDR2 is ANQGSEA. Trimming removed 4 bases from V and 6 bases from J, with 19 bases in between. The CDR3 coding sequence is TGCAGCGTTGTACCGACGGAGCTGGTAGGCGAGCAGTACTTC. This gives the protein CSVVPTELVGEQYF.

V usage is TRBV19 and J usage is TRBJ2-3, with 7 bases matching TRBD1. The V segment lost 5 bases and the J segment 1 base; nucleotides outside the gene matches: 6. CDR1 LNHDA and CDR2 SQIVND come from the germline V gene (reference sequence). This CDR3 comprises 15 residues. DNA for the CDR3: TGTGCCAGTAGTGAAGGGGGCTGGGGCACAGATACGCAGTATTTT. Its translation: CASSEGGWGTDTQYF.

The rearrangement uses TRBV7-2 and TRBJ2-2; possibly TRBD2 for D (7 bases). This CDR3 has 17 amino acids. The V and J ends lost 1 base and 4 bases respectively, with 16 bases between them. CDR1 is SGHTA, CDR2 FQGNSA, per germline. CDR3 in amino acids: CASSLDVAGAATGELFF. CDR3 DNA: TGTGCCAGCAGCTTAGATGTGGCGGGGGCCGCCACCGGGGAGCTGTTTTTT. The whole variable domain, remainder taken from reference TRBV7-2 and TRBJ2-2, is GAGVSQSPSNKVTEKGKDVELRCDPISGHTALYWYRQSLGQGLEFLIYFQGNSAPDKSGLPSDRFSAERTGGSVSTLTIQRTQQEDSAVYLCASSLDVAGAATGELFFGEGSRLTVL.

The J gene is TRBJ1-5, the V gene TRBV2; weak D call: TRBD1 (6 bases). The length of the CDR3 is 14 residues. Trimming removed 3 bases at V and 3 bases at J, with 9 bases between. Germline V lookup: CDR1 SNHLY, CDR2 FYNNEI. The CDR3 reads CASSEAGVNQPQHF. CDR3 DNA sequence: TGTGCCAGCAGTGAGGCAGGGGTCAATCAGCCCCAGCATTTT. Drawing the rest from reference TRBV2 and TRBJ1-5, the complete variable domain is EPEVTQTPSHQVTQMGQEVILRCVPISNHLYFYWYRQILGQKVEFLVSFYNNEISEKSEIFDDQFSVERPDGSNFTLKIRSTKLEDSAMYFCASSEAGVNQPQHFGDGTRLSIL.

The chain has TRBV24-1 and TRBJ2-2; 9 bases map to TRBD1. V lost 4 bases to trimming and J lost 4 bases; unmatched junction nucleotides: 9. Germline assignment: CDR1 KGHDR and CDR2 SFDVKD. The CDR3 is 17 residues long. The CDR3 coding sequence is TGTGCCACCAGTGACCCTGGACAGGGGATCTTCACCGGGGAGCTGTTTTTT. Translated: CATSDPGQGIFTGELFF.

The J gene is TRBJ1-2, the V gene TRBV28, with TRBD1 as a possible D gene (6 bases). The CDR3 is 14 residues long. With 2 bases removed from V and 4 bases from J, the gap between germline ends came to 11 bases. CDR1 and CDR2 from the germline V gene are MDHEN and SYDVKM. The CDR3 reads CASSLSGGGYGYTF. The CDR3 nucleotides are TGTGCCAGCAGTTTAAGCGGGGGCGGCTATGGCTACACCTTC.

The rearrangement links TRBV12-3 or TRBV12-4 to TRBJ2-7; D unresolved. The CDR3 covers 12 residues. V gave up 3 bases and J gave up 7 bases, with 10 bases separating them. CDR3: CASSLFLVEQYF. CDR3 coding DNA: TGTGCCAGCAGTTTGTTCCTTGTGGAGCAGTACTTC.

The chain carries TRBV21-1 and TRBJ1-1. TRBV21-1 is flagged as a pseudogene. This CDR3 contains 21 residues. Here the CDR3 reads CASSGRGPPPLYLWGRAEAFF. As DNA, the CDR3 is TGTGCCAGCAGCGGGCGGGGGCCGCCGCCACTCTACCTTTGGGGTAGAGCGGAGGCTTTCTTT.

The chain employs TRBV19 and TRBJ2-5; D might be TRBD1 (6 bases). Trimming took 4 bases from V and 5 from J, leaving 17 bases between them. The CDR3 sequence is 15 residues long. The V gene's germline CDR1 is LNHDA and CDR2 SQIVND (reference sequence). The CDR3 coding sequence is TGTGCCAGTAGTAACAATAAAGGGGGTGCGGAGACCCAGTACTTC. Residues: CASSNNKGGAETQYF.

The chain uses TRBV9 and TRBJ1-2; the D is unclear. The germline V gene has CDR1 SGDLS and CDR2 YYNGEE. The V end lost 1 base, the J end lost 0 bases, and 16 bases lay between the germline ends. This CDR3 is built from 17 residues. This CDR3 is CASSVSAGEGANYGYTF. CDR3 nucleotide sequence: TGTGCCAGCAGCGTATCGGCCGGGGAGGGCGCTAACTATGGCTACACCTTC.

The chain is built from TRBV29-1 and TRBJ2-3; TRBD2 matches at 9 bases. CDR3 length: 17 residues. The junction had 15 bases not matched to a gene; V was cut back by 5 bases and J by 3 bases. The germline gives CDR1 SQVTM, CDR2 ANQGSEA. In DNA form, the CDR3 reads TGCAGCGTTACCCACCGGGGTAGCGGGGGACTAACAGATACGCAGTATTTT. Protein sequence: CSVTHRGSGGLTDTQYF.

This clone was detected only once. Here the CDR3 reads CASSPTWRGSIENGYTF. DNA for the CDR3: TGTGCCAGCAGCCCAACCTGGAGGGGATCAATCGAAAATGGCTACACCTTC. The chain links TRBV7-3 to TRBJ1-2; a weak D match, TRBD1 (5 bases). CDR1 and CDR2 (germline): SGHTA, FQGTGA. The CDR3 runs 17 residues. The V and J ends lost 5 bases and 6 bases respectively, with 25 bases between them.

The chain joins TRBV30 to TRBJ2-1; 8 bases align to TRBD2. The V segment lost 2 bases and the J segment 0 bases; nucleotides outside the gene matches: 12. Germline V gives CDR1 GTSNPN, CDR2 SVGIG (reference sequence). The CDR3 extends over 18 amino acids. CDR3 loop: CAWSFPAGGTLSYNEQFF. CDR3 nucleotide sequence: TGTGCCTGGAGTTTCCCTGCGGGGGGCACCCTCTCCTACAATGAGCAGTTCTTC. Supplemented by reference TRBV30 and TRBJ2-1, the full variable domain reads SQTIHQWPATLVQPVGSPLSLECTVEGTSNPNLYWYRQAAGRGLQLLFYSVGIGQISSEVPQNLSASRPQDRQFILSSKKLLLSDSGFYLCAWSFPAGGTLSYNEQFFGPGTRLTVL.

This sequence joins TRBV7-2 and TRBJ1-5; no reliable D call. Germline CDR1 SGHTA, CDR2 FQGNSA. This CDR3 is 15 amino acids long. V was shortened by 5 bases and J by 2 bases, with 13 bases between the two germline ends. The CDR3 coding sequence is TGTGCCAGCAGCCCAAATACTGGAGGCAATCAGCCCCAGCATTTT. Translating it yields CASSPNTGGNQPQHF.

The DNA of the CDR3 is TGTGCCAGTAGTCAACAGAATCAGCCCCAGCATTTT. As protein: CASSQQNQPQHF. J is TRBJ1-5 and V is TRBV19, with D uncertain. CDR1 is LNHDA and CDR2 is SQIVND in the germline V gene (reference sequence). This CDR3 contains 12 residues. With 5 bases removed from V and 4 bases from J, the gap between germline ends came to 6 bases.

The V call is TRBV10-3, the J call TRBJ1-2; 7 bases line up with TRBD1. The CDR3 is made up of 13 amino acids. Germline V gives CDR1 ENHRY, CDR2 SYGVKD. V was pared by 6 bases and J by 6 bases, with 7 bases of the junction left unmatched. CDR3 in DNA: TGTGCCATCAGGGACAGGCCTTCGGATGGCTACACCTTC. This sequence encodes CAIRDRPSDGYTF.

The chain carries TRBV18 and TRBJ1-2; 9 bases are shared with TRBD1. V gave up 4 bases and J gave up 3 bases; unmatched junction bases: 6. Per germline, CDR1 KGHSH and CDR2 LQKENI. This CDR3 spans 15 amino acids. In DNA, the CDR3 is TGTGCCAGCTCACGTCCGGGACAGGGCCACTATGGCTACACCTTC. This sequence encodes CASSRPGQGHYGYTF.

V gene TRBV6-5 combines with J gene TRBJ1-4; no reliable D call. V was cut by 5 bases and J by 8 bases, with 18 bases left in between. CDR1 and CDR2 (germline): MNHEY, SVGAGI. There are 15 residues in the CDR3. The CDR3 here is CASSIQRTWEEKLFF. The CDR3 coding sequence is TGTGCCAGCAGTATCCAACGGACTTGGGAAGAAAAACTGTTTTTT.

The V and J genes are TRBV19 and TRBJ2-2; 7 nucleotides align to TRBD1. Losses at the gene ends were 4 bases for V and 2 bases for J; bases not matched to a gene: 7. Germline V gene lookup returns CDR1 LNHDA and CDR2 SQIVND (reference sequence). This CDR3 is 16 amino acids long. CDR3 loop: CASSTERQGNTGELFF. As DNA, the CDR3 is TGTGCCAGTAGTACCGAACGACAGGGCAACACCGGGGAGCTGTTTTTT.

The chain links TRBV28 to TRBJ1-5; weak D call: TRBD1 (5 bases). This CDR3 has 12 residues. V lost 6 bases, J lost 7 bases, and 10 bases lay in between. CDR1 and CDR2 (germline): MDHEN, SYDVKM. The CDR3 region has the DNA TGTGCCAGCAGACAGGTGTTCCAGCCCCAGCATTTT. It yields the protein CASRQVFQPQHF.

The CDR3 is CAWAGTENQPQHF. Written as DNA, the CDR3 is TGTGCCTGGGCCGGGACTGAGAATCAGCCCCAGCATTTT. The rearrangement links TRBV30 to TRBJ1-5; D might be TRBD1 (5 bases). The CDR3 is made up of 13 amino acids. In germline, CDR1 is GTSNPN, CDR2 SVGIG (reference sequence). V was shortened by 5 bases and J by 4 bases, with 12 bases between the two germline ends.

CDR3 sequence (DNA): TGTGCCAGCAGTGAATCGGGACAGGCAGGGGAGCTGTTTTTT. The encoded protein is CASSESGQAGELFF. The V gene is TRBV2, the J gene TRBJ2-2; 8 bases fit TRBD1. Germline values: CDR1 SNHLY, CDR2 FYNNEI. The CDR3 totals 14 residues. After removal of 2 bases from V and 8 bases from J, the junction contained 4 bases not matched to a gene. The whole variable domain, filled in from reference TRBV2 and TRBJ2-2, reads EPEVTQTPSHQVTQMGQEVILRCVPISNHLYFYWYRQILGQKVEFLVSFYNNEISEKSEIFDDQFSVERPDGSNFTLKIRSTKLEDSAMYFCASSESGQAGELFFGEGSRLTVL.

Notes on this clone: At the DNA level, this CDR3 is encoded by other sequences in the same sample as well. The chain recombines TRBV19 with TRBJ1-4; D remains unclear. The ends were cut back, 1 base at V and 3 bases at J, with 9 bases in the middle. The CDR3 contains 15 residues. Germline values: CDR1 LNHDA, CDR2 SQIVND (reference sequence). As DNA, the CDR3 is TGTGCCAGTAGTATAGGGCGCGGGTCTAATGAAAAACTGTTTTTT. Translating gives CASSIGRGSNEKLFF.

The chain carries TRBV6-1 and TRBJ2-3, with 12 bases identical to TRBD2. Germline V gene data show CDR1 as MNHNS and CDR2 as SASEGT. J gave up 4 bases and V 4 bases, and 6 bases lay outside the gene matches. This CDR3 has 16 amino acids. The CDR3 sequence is CASSALWTSGADTQYF. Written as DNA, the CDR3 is TGTGCCAGCAGTGCTTTATGGACTAGCGGGGCAGATACGCAGTATTTT.

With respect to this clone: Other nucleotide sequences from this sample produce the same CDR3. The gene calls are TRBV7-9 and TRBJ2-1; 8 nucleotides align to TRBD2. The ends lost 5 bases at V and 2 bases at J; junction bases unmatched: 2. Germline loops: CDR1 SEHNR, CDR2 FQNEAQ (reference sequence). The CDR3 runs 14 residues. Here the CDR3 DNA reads TGTGCCAGCAGCCGGGGGGGCACCTACAATGAGCAGTTCTTC. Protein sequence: CASSRGGTYNEQFF.